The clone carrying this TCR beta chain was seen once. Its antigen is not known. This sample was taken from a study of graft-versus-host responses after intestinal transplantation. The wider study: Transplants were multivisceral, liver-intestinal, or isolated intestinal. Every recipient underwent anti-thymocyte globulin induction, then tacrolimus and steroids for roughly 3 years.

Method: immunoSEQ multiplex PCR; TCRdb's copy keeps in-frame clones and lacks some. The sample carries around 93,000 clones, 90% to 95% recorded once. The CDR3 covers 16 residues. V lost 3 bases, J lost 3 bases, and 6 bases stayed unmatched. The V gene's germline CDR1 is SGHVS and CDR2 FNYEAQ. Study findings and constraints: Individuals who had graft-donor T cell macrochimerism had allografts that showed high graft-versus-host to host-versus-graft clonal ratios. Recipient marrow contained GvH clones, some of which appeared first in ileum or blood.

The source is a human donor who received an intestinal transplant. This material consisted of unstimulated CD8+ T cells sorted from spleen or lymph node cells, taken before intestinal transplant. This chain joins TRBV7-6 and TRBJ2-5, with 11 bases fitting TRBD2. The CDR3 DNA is TGTGCCAGCAGCTTCCCTAGCGGGAGGTTCGAAGAGACCCAGTACTTC. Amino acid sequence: CASSFPSGRFEETQYF.